This T cell receptor beta chain was documented in a study of blood T cell repertoires in COVID-19. The CDR3 runs 13 residues. V dropped 5 bases and J dropped 2 bases, with 9 bases sitting between them. Per germline, CDR1 SGHTA and CDR2 FQGNSA. Measured with immunoSEQ multiplex PCR; TCRdb has only the in-frame clones, and not every one. This repertoire shows 250,000 to 300,000 clones, approximately 91% found once; its top ten account for about 2.5%. The sequence derives from a woman aged 40 to 55 with acute COVID-19. This sequence joins TRBV7-2 and TRBJ1-1, with D unresolved. The sequenced sample was PBMCs or T cells enriched from blood (not recorded which). Here the CDR3 DNA reads TGTGCCAGCAGCCCCTACTTTAACACTGAAGCTTTCTTT. Translating gives CASSPYFNTEAFF.